The clone carrying this T cell receptor (beta chain) has a single count. The antigen is undetermined. At one end, the junction sequence differs from germline, possibly due to a read error. These data belong to a study of T cells after yellow fever vaccination. This CDR3 spans 15 amino acids. CDR1 is SGDLS, CDR2 YYNGEE, per germline. The 5'RACE template-switching step produced TCR cDNA and added a universal primer site and UMIs. TCRdb recomputed calls from the 5' RACE reads with MiXCR, one row per CDR3 protein. In the table there are 400,000 to 650,000 distinct CDR3 sequences, about a fifth of which are singletons. The study's findings and limits: A weaker but faster secondary response was observed, peaking on day 5 versus 15.

J is TRBJ2-3 and V is TRBV9; D not certain. The TCR was taken from a man in his late teens or twenties who received the YFV17D yellow fever vaccine. Sequencing used PBMCs, obtained roughly 20 days after the first yellow fever vaccination. As DNA, the CDR3 is TGTGCCAGCAGCGTAAGTTCTAGTTTGGCAGATACGCTGTATTTT. Translated, it gives CASSVSSSLADTLYF.